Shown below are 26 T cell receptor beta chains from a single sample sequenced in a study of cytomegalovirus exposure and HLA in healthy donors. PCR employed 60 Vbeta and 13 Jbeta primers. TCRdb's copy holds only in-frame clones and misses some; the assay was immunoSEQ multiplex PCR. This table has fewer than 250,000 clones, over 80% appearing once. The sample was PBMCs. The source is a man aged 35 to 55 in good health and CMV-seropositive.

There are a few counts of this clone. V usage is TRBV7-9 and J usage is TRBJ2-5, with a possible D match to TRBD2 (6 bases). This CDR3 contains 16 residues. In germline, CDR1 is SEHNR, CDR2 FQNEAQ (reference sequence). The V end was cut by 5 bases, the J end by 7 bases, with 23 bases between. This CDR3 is CASSALAERFFGTQYF. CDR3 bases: TGTGCCAGCAGCGCGTTAGCGGAGAGATTCTTCGGGACCCAGTACTTC.

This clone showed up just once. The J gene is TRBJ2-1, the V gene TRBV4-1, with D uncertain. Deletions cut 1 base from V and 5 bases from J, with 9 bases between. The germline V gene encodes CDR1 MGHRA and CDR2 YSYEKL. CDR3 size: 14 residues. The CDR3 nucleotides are TGCGCCAGCAGCCAAGTCGGCGGAAACAATGAGCAGTTCTTC. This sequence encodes CASSQVGGNNEQFF.

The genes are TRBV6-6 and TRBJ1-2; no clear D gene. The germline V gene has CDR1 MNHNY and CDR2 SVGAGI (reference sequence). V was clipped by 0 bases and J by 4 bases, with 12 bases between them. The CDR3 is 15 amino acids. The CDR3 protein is CASSYSLPSSYGYTF. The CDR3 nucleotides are TGTGCCAGCAGTTACTCTCTCCCCTCCTCCTATGGCTACACCTTC.

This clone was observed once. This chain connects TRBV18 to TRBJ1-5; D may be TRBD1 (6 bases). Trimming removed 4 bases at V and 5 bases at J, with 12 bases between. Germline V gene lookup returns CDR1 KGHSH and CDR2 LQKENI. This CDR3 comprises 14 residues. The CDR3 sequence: CASSHQGPDQPQHF. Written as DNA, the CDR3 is TGTGCCAGCTCACATCAGGGGCCCGATCAGCCCCAGCATTTT.

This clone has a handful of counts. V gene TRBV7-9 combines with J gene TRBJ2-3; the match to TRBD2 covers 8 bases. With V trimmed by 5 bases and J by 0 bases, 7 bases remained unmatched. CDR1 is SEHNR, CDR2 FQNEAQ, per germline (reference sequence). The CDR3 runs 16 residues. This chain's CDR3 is CASSPGLVPSTDTQYF. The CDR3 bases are TGTGCCAGCAGCCCGGGACTAGTTCCGAGCACAGATACGCAGTATTTT.

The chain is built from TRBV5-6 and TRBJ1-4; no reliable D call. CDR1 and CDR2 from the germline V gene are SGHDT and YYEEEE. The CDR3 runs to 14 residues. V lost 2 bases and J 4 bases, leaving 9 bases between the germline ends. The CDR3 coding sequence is TGTGCCAGCAGCTTTCTCGGTAGTAATGAAAAACTGTTTTTT. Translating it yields CASSFLGSNEKLFF.

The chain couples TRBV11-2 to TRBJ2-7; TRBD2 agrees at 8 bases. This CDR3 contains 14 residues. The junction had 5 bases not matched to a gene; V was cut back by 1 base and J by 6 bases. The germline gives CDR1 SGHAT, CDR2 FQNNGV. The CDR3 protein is CASSLGFSGSEQYV. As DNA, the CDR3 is TGTGCCAGCAGCTTAGGTTTCAGCGGGAGCGAGCAGTACGTC.

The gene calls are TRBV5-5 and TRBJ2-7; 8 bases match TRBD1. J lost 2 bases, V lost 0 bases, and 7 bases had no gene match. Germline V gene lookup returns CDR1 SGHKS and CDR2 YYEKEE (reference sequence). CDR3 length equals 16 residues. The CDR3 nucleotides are TGTGCCAGCAGCTTGGACGGGGGCAGGGGGCCCTACGAGCAGTACGTC. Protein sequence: CASSLDGGRGPYEQYV.

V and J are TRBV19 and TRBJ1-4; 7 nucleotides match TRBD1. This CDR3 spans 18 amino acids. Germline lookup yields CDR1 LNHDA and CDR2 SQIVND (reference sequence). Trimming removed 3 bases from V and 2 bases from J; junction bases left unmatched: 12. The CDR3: CASSITYRGAMTNEKLFF. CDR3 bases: TGTGCCAGTAGTATTACGTACAGGGGCGCAATGACTAATGAAAAACTGTTTTTT.

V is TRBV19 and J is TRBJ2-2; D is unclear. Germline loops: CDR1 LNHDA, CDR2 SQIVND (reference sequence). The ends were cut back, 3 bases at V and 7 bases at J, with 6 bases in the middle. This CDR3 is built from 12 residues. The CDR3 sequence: CASSIRVGELFF. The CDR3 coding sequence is TGTGCCAGTAGTATTCGGGTCGGGGAGCTGTTTTTT.

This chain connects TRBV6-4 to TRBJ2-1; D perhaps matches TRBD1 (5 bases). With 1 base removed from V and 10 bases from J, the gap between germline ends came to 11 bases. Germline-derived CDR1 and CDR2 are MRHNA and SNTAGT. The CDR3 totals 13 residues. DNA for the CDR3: TGTGCCAGCAGTGACTTAGGGGCCGGCGAGCAGTTCTTC. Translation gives CASSDLGAGEQFF.

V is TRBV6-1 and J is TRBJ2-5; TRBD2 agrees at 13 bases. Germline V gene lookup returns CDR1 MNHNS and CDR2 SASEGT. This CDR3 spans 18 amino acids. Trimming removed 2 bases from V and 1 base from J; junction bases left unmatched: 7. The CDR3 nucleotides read TGTGCCAGCAGTGAAATCCGACTAGCGGGAGGTGGCCAAGAGACCCAGTACTTC. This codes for CASSEIRLAGGGQETQYF.

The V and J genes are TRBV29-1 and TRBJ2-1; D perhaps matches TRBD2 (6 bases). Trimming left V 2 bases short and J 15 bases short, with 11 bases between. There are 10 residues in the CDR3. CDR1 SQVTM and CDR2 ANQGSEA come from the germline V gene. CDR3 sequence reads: CSVEPGDRFF. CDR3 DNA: TGCAGCGTTGAACCGGGAGACCGGTTCTTC.

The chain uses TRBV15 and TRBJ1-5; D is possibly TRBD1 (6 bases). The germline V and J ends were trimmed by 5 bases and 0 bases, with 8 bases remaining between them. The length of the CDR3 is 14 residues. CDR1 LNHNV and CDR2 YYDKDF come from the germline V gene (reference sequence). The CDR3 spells CATSGDISNQPQHF. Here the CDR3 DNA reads TGTGCCACCAGCGGGGACATTAGCAATCAGCCCCAGCATTTT.

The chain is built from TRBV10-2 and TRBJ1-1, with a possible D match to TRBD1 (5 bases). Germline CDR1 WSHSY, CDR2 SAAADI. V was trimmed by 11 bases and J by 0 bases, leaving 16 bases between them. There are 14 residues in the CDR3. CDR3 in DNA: TGCGCCGCGGTGGGGGGTGCCATGAACACTGAAGCTTTCTTT. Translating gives CAAVGGAMNTEAFF.

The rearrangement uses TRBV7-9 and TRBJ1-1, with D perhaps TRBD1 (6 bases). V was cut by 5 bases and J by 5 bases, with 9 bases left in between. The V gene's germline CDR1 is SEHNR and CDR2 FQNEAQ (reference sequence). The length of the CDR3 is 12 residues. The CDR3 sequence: CASSKGVTEAFF. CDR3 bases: TGTGCCAGCAGCAAGGGGGTTACTGAAGCTTTCTTT.

The CDR3 coding sequence is TGTGCCAGCAGCCCGGGAGGGGCTAGCGGATACAATGAGCAGTTCTTC. Encoded protein: CASSPGGASGYNEQFF. The gene calls are TRBV5-4 and TRBJ2-1; 8 bases map to TRBD2. CDR3 size: 16 residues. Germline CDR1 reads SGHNT; CDR2 reads YYREEE (reference sequence). Unmatched junction bases numbered 10, after V lost 4 bases and J lost 4 bases.

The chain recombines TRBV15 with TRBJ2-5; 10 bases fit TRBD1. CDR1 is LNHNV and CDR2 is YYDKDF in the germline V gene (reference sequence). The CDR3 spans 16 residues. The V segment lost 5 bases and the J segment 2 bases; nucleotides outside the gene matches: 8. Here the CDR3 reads CATSPRGDRGQETQYF. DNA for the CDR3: TGTGCCACCAGCCCCAGGGGGGACAGGGGACAAGAGACCCAGTACTTC.

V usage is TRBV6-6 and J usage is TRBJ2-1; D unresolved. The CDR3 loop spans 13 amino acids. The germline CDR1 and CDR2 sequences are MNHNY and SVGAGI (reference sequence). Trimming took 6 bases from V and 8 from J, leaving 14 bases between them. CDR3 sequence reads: CASRREEPHEQFF. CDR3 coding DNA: TGTGCCAGCAGGCGAGAGGAACCGCATGAGCAGTTCTTC.

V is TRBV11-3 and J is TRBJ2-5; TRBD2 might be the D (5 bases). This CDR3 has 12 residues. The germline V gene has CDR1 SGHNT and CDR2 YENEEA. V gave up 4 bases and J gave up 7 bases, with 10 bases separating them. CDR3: CASSSGGPTQYF. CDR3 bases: TGTGCCAGCAGCTCAGGAGGCCCGACCCAGTACTTC.

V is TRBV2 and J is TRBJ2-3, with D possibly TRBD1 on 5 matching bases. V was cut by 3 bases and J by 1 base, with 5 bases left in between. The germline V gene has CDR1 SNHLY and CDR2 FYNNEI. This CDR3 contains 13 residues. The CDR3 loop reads CASSETGTDTQYF. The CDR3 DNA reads TGTGCCAGCAGTGAGACAGGCACAGATACGCAGTATTTT.

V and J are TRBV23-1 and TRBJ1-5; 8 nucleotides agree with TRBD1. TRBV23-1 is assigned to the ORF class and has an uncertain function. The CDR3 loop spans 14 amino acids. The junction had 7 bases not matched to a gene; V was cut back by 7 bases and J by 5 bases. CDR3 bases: TGCGCCAGCAAAACAGGGGGAACCGATCAGCCCCAGCATTTT. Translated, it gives CASKTGGTDQPQHF.

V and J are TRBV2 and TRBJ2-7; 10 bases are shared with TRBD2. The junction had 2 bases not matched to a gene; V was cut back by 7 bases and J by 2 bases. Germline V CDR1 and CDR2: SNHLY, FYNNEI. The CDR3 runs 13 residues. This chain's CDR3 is CASMLAGAYEQYF. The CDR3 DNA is TGTGCCAGCATGCTAGCGGGAGCCTACGAGCAGTACTTC.

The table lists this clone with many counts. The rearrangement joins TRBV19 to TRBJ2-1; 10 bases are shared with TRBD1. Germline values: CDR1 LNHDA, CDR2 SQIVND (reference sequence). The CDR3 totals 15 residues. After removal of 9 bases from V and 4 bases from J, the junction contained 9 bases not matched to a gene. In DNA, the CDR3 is TGTGCCAGCGCCGTAGGGACAGGGGTGTACAATGAGCAGTTCTTC. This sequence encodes CASAVGTGVYNEQFF. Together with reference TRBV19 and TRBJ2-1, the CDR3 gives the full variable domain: DGGITQSPKYLFRKEGQNVTLSCEQNLNHDAMYWYRQDPGQGLRLIYYSQIVNDFQKGDIAEGYSVSREKKESFPLTVTSAQKNPTAFYLCASAVGTGVYNEQFFGPGTRLTVL.

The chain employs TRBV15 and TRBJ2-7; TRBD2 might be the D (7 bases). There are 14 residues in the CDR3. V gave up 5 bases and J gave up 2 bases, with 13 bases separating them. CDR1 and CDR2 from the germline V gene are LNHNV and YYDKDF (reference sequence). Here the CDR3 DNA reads TGTGCCACCAGCCTCCCCGGGGGGCCCTACGAGCAGTACTTC. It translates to CATSLPGGPYEQYF.

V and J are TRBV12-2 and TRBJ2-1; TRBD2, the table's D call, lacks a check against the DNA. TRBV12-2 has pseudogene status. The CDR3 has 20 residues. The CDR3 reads CASRGSTGTSGRIPYNEQFF. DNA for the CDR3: TGTGCAAGTCGCGGCTCAACCGGGACTAGCGGGAGGATACCCTACAATGAGCAGTTCTTC.